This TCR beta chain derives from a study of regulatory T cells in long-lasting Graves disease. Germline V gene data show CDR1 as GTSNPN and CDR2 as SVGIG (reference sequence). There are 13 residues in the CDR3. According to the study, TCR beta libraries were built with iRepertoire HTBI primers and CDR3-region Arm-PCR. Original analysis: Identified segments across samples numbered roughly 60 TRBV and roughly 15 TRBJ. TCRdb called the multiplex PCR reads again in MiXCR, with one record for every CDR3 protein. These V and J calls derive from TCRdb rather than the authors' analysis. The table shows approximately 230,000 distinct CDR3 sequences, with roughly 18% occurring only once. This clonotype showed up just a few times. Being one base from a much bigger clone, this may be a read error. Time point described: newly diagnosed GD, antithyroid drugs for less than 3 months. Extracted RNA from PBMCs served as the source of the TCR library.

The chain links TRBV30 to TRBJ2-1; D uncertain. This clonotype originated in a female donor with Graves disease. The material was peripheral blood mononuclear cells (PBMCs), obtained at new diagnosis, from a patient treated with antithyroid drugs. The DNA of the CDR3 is TGTGCCTGGAGTGTACTCTCCTACAATGAGCAGTCCTTC. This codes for CAWSVLSYNEQSF.